This TCR beta chain came from a study of naive and memory T cell subsets. An equimolar mix of two oligonucleotides served as the beta constant-region primer for TRBC1 and TRBC2. Ligated cDNA was amplified by four rounds of PCR with nested alpha and beta constant-region primers and SP2. Each CDR3 protein is one row after TCRdb ran MiXCR on the UMI-ligation and nested PCR reads. Counted here are 99,000 or so distinct CDR3 sequences, roughly 14% occurring once; the ten biggest clones make up around 2.8%. Concerning this clonotype itself: Antigen: not known.

The CDR3 runs 16 residues. The ends were cut back, 0 bases at V and 2 bases at J, with 11 bases in the middle. Germline CDR1 and CDR2: LGHNA and YSLEER. General observations from the study: A few larger clonotypes appeared in naive repertoires, especially CD8, possibly memory cells re-expressing CD45RA.

The chain carries TRBV4-3 and TRBJ1-5, with D tentatively TRBD1 (6 bases). The TCR originated in a human donor in good health. The sequenced sample consisted of naive CD8+ T cells from blood. CDR3: CASSQDRGGGNQPQHF. The CDR3 DNA sequence: TGCGCCAGCAGCCAAGACAGGGGAGGCGGCAATCAGCCCCAGCATTTT.